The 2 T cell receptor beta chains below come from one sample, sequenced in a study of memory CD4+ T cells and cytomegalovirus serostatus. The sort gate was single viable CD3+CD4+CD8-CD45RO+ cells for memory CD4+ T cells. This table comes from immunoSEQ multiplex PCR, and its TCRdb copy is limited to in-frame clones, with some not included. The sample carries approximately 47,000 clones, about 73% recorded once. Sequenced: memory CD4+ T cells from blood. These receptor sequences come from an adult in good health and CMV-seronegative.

The DNA of the CDR3 is TGTGCCAGCAGCTCGTACCTAACGAACTCGGGCGGCTACACCTTC. Protein sequence: CASSSYLTNSGGYTF. The chain carries TRBV7-2 and TRBJ1-2; no definite D call. V was trimmed by 4 bases and J by 8 bases, leaving 20 bases between them. CDR1 is SGHTA and CDR2 is FQGNSA in the germline V gene. The CDR3 sequence is 15 residues long.

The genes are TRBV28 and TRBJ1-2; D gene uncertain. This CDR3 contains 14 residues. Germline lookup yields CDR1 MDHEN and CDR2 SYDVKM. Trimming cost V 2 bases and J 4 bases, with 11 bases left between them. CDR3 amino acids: CASSLPSSIYGYTF. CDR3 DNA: TGTGCCAGCAGTTTACCCTCGAGCATCTATGGCTACACCTTC.